Listed below are T cell receptor beta chains from one sample, sequenced in a study of blood T cell repertoires in COVID-19. Assay: immunoSEQ multiplex PCR; the TCRdb copy retains only in-frame clones and omits some. The table includes 200,000 to 250,000 clones, roughly four fifths detected once. Sequenced material: peripheral blood. These receptors were obtained from a woman in her sixties with acute or convalescent COVID-19. CDR3s include the opening cysteine and the closing phenylalanine or tryptophan. Fields, in order: D gene, clone size, V gene, J gene, CDR3 protein, CDR3 DNA. D genes are given only for firm matches. Clone size appears in some rows only: once, few, many, or a class for an expanded clone.

d_call: TRBD1
clone_size: NA
v_call: TRBV15
j_call: TRBJ1-1
cdr3_aa: CATSRTRQGNTEAFF
cdr3_nt: TGTGCCACCAGCAGAACCAGACAGGGAAACACTGAAGCTTTCTTT

d_call: NA
clone_size: NA
v_call: TRBV27
j_call: TRBJ2-1
cdr3_aa: CASRGPSSYNEQFF
cdr3_nt: TGTGCCTCCAGGGGCCCAAGCTCCTACAATGAGCAGTTCTTC

d_call: NA
clone_size: NA
v_call: TRBV23-1
j_call: TRBJ1-1
cdr3_aa: CASSQAQNVGGTEAFF
cdr3_nt: TGCGCCAGCAGTCAAGCCCAGAATGTCGGGGGTACTGAAGCTTTCTTT

d_call: NA
clone_size: NA
v_call: TRBV4-3
j_call: TRBJ1-1
cdr3_aa: CASSQELGRGAEAFF
cdr3_nt: TGCGCCAGCAGCCAAGAATTGGGCAGGGGAGCTGAAGCTTTCTTT

d_call: NA
clone_size: NA
v_call: TRBV19
j_call: TRBJ1-3
cdr3_aa: CASSINTVLYRSGNTIYF
cdr3_nt: TGTGCCAGTAGTATAAATACGGTTTTGTACCGCTCTGGAAACACCATATATTTT

d_call: NA
clone_size: NA
v_call: TRBV28
j_call: TRBJ2-7
cdr3_aa: CATLPTTPYEQYF
cdr3_nt: TGTGCCACCCTACCTACCACCCCCTACGAGCAGTACTTC

d_call: NA
clone_size: NA
v_call: TRBV6-1
j_call: TRBJ1-3
cdr3_aa: CASSEGTFSIPGNTIYF
cdr3_nt: TGTGCCAGCAGTGAAGGGACTTTCTCAATCCCTGGAAACACCATATATTTT

d_call: NA
clone_size: NA
v_call: TRBV12-3/TRBV12-4
j_call: TRBJ1-4
cdr3_aa: CASSQGLDEKLFF
cdr3_nt: TGTGCCAGCAGCCAGGGGCTAGATGAAAAACTGTTTTTT

d_call: NA
clone_size: NA
v_call: TRBV2
j_call: TRBJ2-3
cdr3_aa: CASSEFAGTDTQYF
cdr3_nt: TGTGCCAGCAGTGAATTTGCGGGCACAGATACGCAGTATTTT

d_call: TRBD1
clone_size: NA
v_call: TRBV12-5
j_call: TRBJ1-3
cdr3_aa: CASGADREGSTIYF
cdr3_nt: TGTGCTAGTGGTGCGGACAGGGAGGGAAGCACCATATATTTT

d_call: TRBD1
clone_size: NA
v_call: TRBV4-1
j_call: TRBJ2-3
cdr3_aa: CASSQVGPQGPSTDTQYF
cdr3_nt: TGCGCCAGCAGCCAAGTTGGGCCACAGGGGCCTAGCACAGATACGCAGTATTTT

d_call: TRBD1
clone_size: NA
v_call: TRBV19
j_call: TRBJ2-3
cdr3_aa: CASSIGRTGHTQYF
cdr3_nt: TGTGCCAGTAGTATAGGCCGGACAGGGCATACGCAGTATTTT

d_call: TRBD2
clone_size: NA
v_call: TRBV7-3
j_call: TRBJ2-1
cdr3_aa: CASSLTRASGYEQFF
cdr3_nt: TGTGCCAGCAGCTTAACCAGGGCTAGCGGCTATGAGCAGTTCTTC

d_call: TRBD2
clone_size: NA
v_call: TRBV7-6
j_call: TRBJ2-3
cdr3_aa: CASSTGLAGGTDTQYF
cdr3_nt: TGTGCCAGCAGCACGGGACTAGCGGGGGGAACAGATACGCAGTATTTT

d_call: NA
clone_size: NA
v_call: TRBV6-5
j_call: TRBJ2-3
cdr3_aa: CASSYSRGNTDTQYF
cdr3_nt: TGTGCCAGCAGTTACTCACGGGGGAACACAGATACGCAGTATTTT

d_call: NA
clone_size: NA
v_call: TRBV29-1
j_call: TRBJ1-2
cdr3_aa: CSVEDFAGTGYTF
cdr3_nt: TGCAGCGTTGAAGACTTCGCAGGCACCGGCTACACCTTC

d_call: NA
clone_size: NA
v_call: TRBV3-1/TRBV3-2
j_call: TRBJ2-1
cdr3_aa: CASSQFGGAENRTLYNEQFF
cdr3_nt: TGTGCCAGCAGCCAGTTTGGGGGGGCGGAGAACCGAACCCTCTACAATGAGCAGTTCTTC

d_call: NA
clone_size: few
v_call: TRBV5-4
j_call: TRBJ2-7
cdr3_aa: CASTRSGGNYEQYF
cdr3_nt: TGTGCCAGCACCCGATCCGGGGGAAACTACGAGCAGTACTTC

d_call: TRBD1
clone_size: NA
v_call: TRBV6-5
j_call: TRBJ1-4
cdr3_aa: CASNRGEGEKLFF
cdr3_nt: TGTGCCAGCAACAGGGGAGAAGGTGAAAAACTGTTTTTT

d_call: TRBD1
clone_size: NA
v_call: TRBV6-5
j_call: TRBJ1-1
cdr3_aa: CASSFGQGEGAFF
cdr3_nt: TGTGCCAGCAGCTTCGGACAGGGTGAAGGAGCTTTCTTT

d_call: NA
clone_size: NA
v_call: TRBV7-2
j_call: TRBJ1-1
cdr3_aa: CASSPDRSARRNTEAFF
cdr3_nt: TGTGCCAGCAGCCCTGACAGGTCCGCCCGGCGCAACACTGAAGCTTTCTTT

d_call: TRBD2
clone_size: NA
v_call: TRBV9
j_call: TRBJ2-1
cdr3_aa: CASSNGAGLAGGPEQFF
cdr3_nt: TGTGCCAGCAGCAACGGTGCGGGACTAGCGGGGGGGCCTGAGCAGTTCTTC

d_call: NA
clone_size: NA
v_call: TRBV7-2
j_call: TRBJ2-6
cdr3_aa: CASSLVRGAGANVLTF
cdr3_nt: TGTGCCAGCAGCCTCGTCAGGGGGGCTGGGGCCAACGTCCTGACTTTC

d_call: NA
clone_size: NA
v_call: TRBV2
j_call: TRBJ2-1
cdr3_aa: CASSSGIHYNEQFF
cdr3_nt: TGTGCCAGCAGTTCAGGGATACACTACAATGAGCAGTTCTTC

d_call: TRBD1
clone_size: NA
v_call: TRBV6-5
j_call: TRBJ1-1
cdr3_aa: CASSPGGTNTEAFF
cdr3_nt: TGTGCCAGCAGTCCAGGGGGCACCAACACTGAAGCTTTCTTT

d_call: TRBD2
clone_size: NA
v_call: TRBV3-1/TRBV3-2
j_call: TRBJ2-1
cdr3_aa: CASSHLVAGEQFF
cdr3_nt: TGTGCCAGCAGCCATCTGGTAGCGGGTGAGCAGTTCTTC

d_call: TRBD2
clone_size: NA
v_call: TRBV10-3
j_call: TRBJ2-1
cdr3_aa: CAISRGTSGGYNEQFF
cdr3_nt: TGTGCCATCAGTCGGGGAACTAGCGGGGGATACAATGAGCAGTTCTTC

d_call: NA
clone_size: NA
v_call: TRBV6-1
j_call: TRBJ2-3
cdr3_aa: CASSESSHTDTQYF
cdr3_nt: TGTGCCAGCAGTGAATCTAGTCACACAGATACGCAGTATTTT

d_call: NA
clone_size: NA
v_call: TRBV28
j_call: TRBJ1-6
cdr3_aa: CASSTSGQGASPLHF
cdr3_nt: NA

d_call: NA
clone_size: NA
v_call: TRBV4-2
j_call: TRBJ2-5
cdr3_aa: CASSLQGETQYF
cdr3_nt: TGTGCCAGCAGCCTGCAGGGAGAGACCCAGTACTTC

d_call: NA
clone_size: NA
v_call: TRBV7-2
j_call: TRBJ2-7
cdr3_aa: CASSPPRTNYEQYF
cdr3_nt: TGTGCCAGCAGCCCCCCGAGGACTAACTACGAGCAGTACTTC

d_call: NA
clone_size: once
v_call: TRBV30
j_call: TRBJ2-5
cdr3_aa: CAWSVRSRETQYF
cdr3_nt: TGTGCCTGGAGTGTAAGGTCTAGAGAGACCCAGTACTTC